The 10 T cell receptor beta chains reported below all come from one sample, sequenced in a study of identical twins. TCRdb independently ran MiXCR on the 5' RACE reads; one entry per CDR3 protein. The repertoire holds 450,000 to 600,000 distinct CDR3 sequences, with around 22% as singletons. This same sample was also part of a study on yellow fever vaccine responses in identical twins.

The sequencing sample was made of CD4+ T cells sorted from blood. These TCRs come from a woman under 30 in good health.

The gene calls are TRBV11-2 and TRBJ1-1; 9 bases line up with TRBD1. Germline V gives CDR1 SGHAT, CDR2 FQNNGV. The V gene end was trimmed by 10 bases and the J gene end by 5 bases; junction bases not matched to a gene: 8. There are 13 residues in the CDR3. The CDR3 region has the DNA TGTGCCACATCGGACAGGGGAAGGACTGAAGCTTTCTTT. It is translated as CATSDRGRTEAFF.

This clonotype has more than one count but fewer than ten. The CDR3 region is CASSYRLRRKNTEAFF. CDR3 nucleotide sequence: TGTGCCAGCAGTTATCGGTTGCGACGGAAGAACACTGAAGCTTTCTTT. The rearrangement uses TRBV6-5 and TRBJ1-1; D is ambiguous. Trimming pared 3 bases from V and 1 base from J, leaving 15 bases between. CDR1 and CDR2 (germline): MNHEY, SVGAGI. This CDR3 is 16 amino acids long.

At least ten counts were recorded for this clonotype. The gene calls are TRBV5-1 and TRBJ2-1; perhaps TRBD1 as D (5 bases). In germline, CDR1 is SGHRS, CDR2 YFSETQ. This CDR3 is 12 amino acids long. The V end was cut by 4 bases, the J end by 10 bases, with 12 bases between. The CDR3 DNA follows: TGCGCCAGCAGCAGGGGTGAGAAAGAGCAGTTCTTC. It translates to CASSRGEKEQFF.

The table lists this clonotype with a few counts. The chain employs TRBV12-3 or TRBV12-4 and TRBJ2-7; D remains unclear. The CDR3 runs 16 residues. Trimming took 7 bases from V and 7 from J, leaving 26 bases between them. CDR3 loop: CASTFGGSLSYEEQYF. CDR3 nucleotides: TGTGCCAGCACCTTCGGTGGGTCTCTCAGCTACGAAGAGCAGTACTTC.

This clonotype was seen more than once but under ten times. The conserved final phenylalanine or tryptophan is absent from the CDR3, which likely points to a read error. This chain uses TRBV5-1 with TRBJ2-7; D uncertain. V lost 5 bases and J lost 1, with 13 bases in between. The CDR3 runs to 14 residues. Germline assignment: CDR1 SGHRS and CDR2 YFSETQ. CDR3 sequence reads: CASRTPGVSYEQYI. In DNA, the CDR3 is TGCGCCAGCAGAACCCCAGGCGTTTCCTACGAGCAGTACATC.

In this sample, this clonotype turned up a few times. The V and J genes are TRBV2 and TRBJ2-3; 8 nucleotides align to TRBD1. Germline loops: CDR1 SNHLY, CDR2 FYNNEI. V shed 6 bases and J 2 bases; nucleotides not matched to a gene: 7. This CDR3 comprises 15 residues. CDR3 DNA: TGTGCCAGCAGCGCCGGACAGGGAAACACAGATACGCAGTATTTT. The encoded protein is CASSAGQGNTDTQYF. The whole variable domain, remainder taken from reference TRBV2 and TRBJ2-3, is EPEVTQTPSHQVTQMGQEVILRCVPISNHLYFYWYRQILGQKVEFLVSFYNNEISEKSEIFDDQFSVERPDGSNFTLKIRSTKLEDSAMYFCASSAGQGNTDTQYFGPGTRLTVL.

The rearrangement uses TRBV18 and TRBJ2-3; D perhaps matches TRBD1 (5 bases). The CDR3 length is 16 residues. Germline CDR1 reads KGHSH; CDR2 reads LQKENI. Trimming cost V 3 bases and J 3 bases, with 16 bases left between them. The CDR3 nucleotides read TGTGCCAGCTCACCCCCAGGGTCTCCTACTACAGATACGCAGTATTTT. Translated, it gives CASSPPGSPTTDTQYF.

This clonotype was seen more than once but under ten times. The CDR3 loop reads CASSSMGVAGADTQYF. The CDR3 nucleotides read TGTGCCAGCAGTTCCATGGGGGTAGCGGGAGCAGATACGCAGTATTTT. The rearrangement uses TRBV12-3 or TRBV12-4 and TRBJ2-3, with 9 bases matching TRBD2. The CDR3 has 16 amino acids. J lost 4 bases, V lost 4 bases, and 9 bases had no gene match.

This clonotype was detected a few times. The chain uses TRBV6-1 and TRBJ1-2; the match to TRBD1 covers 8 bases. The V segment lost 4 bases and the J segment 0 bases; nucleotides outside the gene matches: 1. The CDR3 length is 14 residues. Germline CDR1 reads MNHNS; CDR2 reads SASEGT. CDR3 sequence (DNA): TGTGCCAGCAGTGCGACAGGGGCTAACTATGGCTACACCTTC. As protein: CASSATGANYGYTF.

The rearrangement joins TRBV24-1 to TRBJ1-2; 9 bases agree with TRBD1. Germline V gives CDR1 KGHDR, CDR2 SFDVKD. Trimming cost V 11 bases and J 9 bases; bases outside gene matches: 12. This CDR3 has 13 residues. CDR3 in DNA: TGTGCCAAGACGGACAGGGGAGAATATCGCTACACCTTC. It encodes CAKTDRGEYRYTF.